Listed below are T cell receptor beta chains from one sample, sequenced in a study of blood T cell repertoires in COVID-19. Data came from immunoSEQ multiplex PCR; TCRdb stores just in-frame clones and leaves some out. This sample carries some 250,000 clones, about nine tenths of them seen once, and the ten largest clones take 6% to 9%. Sequencing input: peripheral blood. These receptors were collected from a man aged 55 to 70 who had recovered from COVID-19. CDR3s include the opening cysteine and the closing phenylalanine or tryptophan. A D gene is named only where the DNA matches it firmly. Some rows have no size entry. The others give once, few or many, or a class for an expanded clone.

V gene: TRBV9
CDR3 length: 11
clone size: few
D gene: NA
J gene: TRBJ2-1
CDR3 DNA: TGTGCCAGCAGCCCGTACAATGAGCAGTTCTTC
CDR3 protein: CASSPYNEQFF

V gene: TRBV5-8
CDR3 length: 17
clone size: NA
D gene: TRBD1
J gene: TRBJ1-1
CDR3 DNA: TGTGCCAGCAGCTTGGTCGAAGGCAGGGGGCTTAACACTGAAGCTTTCTTT
CDR3 protein: CASSLVEGRGLNTEAFF

V gene: TRBV2
CDR3 length: 15
clone size: NA
D gene: NA
J gene: TRBJ2-7
CDR3 DNA: TGTGCCAGCAGACTTCAGGGTGCCTTTGTGTACGAGCAGTACTTC
CDR3 protein: CASRLQGAFVYEQYF

V gene: TRBV12-3/TRBV12-4
CDR3 length: 13
clone size: NA
D gene: NA
J gene: TRBJ1-6
CDR3 DNA: TGTGCCAGCAGCCTGGGACCCGGGGGTCACCTCCACTTT
CDR3 protein: CASSLGPGGHLHF

V gene: TRBV12-5
CDR3 length: 14
clone size: NA
D gene: TRBD1
J gene: TRBJ1-2
CDR3 DNA: TGTGCTAGTGGTTTGGGGGACAGGGATTATGGCTACACCTTC
CDR3 protein: CASGLGDRDYGYTF

V gene: TRBV29-1
CDR3 length: 13
clone size: NA
D gene: NA
J gene: TRBJ1-5
CDR3 DNA: TGCAGCGTTGCCCACACCCCCAATCAGCCCCAGCATTTT
CDR3 protein: CSVAHTPNQPQHF

V gene: TRBV7-2
CDR3 length: 13
clone size: NA
D gene: NA
J gene: TRBJ2-1
CDR3 DNA: TGTGCCAGCAGCTTATCGCGAGACAATGAGCAGTTCTTC
CDR3 protein: CASSLSRDNEQFF

V gene: TRBV19
CDR3 length: 14
clone size: NA
D gene: NA
J gene: TRBJ1-3
CDR3 DNA: TGTGCCAGTAGCCGGTCTCCGTTTGGAAACACCATATATTTT
CDR3 protein: CASSRSPFGNTIYF

V gene: TRBV5-8
CDR3 length: 12
clone size: NA
D gene: NA
J gene: TRBJ2-2
CDR3 DNA: TGTGCCAGCAGTTCATACACCGGGGAGCTGTTTTTT
CDR3 protein: CASSSYTGELFF

V gene: TRBV19
CDR3 length: 14
clone size: once
D gene: TRBD1
J gene: TRBJ1-1
CDR3 DNA: TGTGCCAGTAGTATCGGGACAGGGTCGGATGAAGCTTTCTTT
CDR3 protein: CASSIGTGSDEAFF

V gene: TRBV7-8
CDR3 length: 14
clone size: once
D gene: TRBD2
J gene: TRBJ2-5
CDR3 DNA: TGTGCCAGCAGCCCCGGGGGGTCCCGAGAGACCCAGTACTTC
CDR3 protein: CASSPGGSRETQYF

V gene: TRBV21-1
CDR3 length: 18
clone size: NA
D gene: NA
J gene: TRBJ1-5
CDR3 DNA: TGTGCCAGCAGCTCACCTAGCCCGGGACAGATAAGTAATCAGCCCCAGCATTTT
CDR3 protein: CASSSPSPGQISNQPQHF

V gene: TRBV6-5
CDR3 length: 13
clone size: NA
D gene: NA
J gene: TRBJ1-2
CDR3 DNA: TGTGCCAGCAGTCGGACACCCAACTATGGCTACACCTTC
CDR3 protein: CASSRTPNYGYTF

V gene: TRBV10-3
CDR3 length: 15
clone size: NA
D gene: TRBD1
J gene: TRBJ1-3
CDR3 DNA: TGTGCCGTGAGCAGGGGGCGTGATACTGGAAACACCATATATTTT
CDR3 protein: CAVSRGRDTGNTIYF

V gene: TRBV12-5
CDR3 length: 16
clone size: NA
D gene: NA
J gene: TRBJ2-7
CDR3 DNA: TGTGCTAGTGGTTTATCCCGACCGGGACTGGAGAACGAGCAGTACTTC
CDR3 protein: CASGLSRPGLENEQYF

V gene: TRBV30
CDR3 length: 13
clone size: NA
D gene: NA
J gene: TRBJ1-1
CDR3 DNA: TGTGCCTGGAGTCCCAACTCGAACACTGAAGCTTTCTTT
CDR3 protein: CAWSPNSNTEAFF

V gene: TRBV30
CDR3 length: 12
clone size: NA
D gene: TRBD1
J gene: TRBJ2-7
CDR3 DNA: TGTGCCTGGAGTGACAGGGGCTACGAGCAGTACTTC
CDR3 protein: CAWSDRGYEQYF

V gene: TRBV2
CDR3 length: 14
clone size: NA
D gene: NA
J gene: TRBJ1-5
CDR3 DNA: TGTGCCAGCAGTGTCCAGGGCCTCGGTCAGCCCCAGCATTTT
CDR3 protein: CASSVQGLGQPQHF

V gene: TRBV7-9
CDR3 length: 12
clone size: few
D gene: NA
J gene: TRBJ1-2
CDR3 DNA: TGTGCCAGCAGCGACACCAACTATGGCTACACCTTC
CDR3 protein: CASSDTNYGYTF

V gene: TRBV6-1
CDR3 length: 16
clone size: NA
D gene: TRBD1
J gene: TRBJ1-6
CDR3 DNA: TGTGCCAGCAGTGAACCCACAGGGGGTTGGTATTCACCCCTCCACTTT
CDR3 protein: CASSEPTGGWYSPLHF

V gene: TRBV27
CDR3 length: 21
clone size: NA
D gene: TRBD1
J gene: TRBJ2-3
CDR3 DNA: TGTGCCAGCAGACCTAGGGACAGGGGGCTAATCACCAATACCGACACAGATACGCAGTATTTT
CDR3 protein: CASRPRDRGLITNTDTDTQYF

V gene: TRBV11-2
CDR3 length: 14
clone size: NA
D gene: NA
J gene: TRBJ1-1
CDR3 DNA: TGTGCCAGCAGCGACCTCCCGGGAGGGACTGAAGCTTTCTTT
CDR3 protein: CASSDLPGGTEAFF

V gene: TRBV21-1
CDR3 length: 17
clone size: NA
D gene: NA
J gene: TRBJ1-5
CDR3 DNA: TGTGCCAGCAGCAAAGGACGTGAGGGCGGGGTGGATCAGCCCCAGCATTTT
CDR3 protein: CASSKGREGGVDQPQHF

V gene: TRBV5-6
CDR3 length: 15
clone size: NA
D gene: TRBD2
J gene: TRBJ2-7
CDR3 DNA: TGTGCCAGCAGTCACTTAAGGGAGGGAACCTACGAGCAGTACTTC
CDR3 protein: CASSHLREGTYEQYF

V gene: TRBV19
CDR3 length: 16
clone size: NA
D gene: TRBD2
J gene: TRBJ2-1
CDR3 DNA: TGTGCCAGTAGTCTCCTAGCGGGGGATGGGTACAATGAGCAGTTCTTC
CDR3 protein: CASSLLAGDGYNEQFF

V gene: TRBV27
CDR3 length: 14
clone size: NA
D gene: TRBD1
J gene: TRBJ1-2
CDR3 DNA: TGTGCCAGCATCGTACCGGGACAGGGGAATGGCTACACCTTC
CDR3 protein: CASIVPGQGNGYTF

V gene: TRBV27
CDR3 length: 14
clone size: NA
D gene: NA
J gene: TRBJ2-1
CDR3 DNA: TGTGCCAGCACGCGCTGGGGCGGCTACAATGAGCAGTTCTTC
CDR3 protein: CASTRWGGYNEQFF

V gene: TRBV19
CDR3 length: 15
clone size: NA
D gene: TRBD1
J gene: TRBJ1-2
CDR3 DNA: TGTGCCAGTAGTACGACAGGGGTTGTGAGCTATGGCTACACCTTC
CDR3 protein: CASSTTGVVSYGYTF

V gene: TRBV3-1/TRBV3-2
CDR3 length: 15
clone size: NA
D gene: NA
J gene: TRBJ2-7
CDR3 DNA: TGTGCCAGCAGCCAAGCCGGCGCGGGGACCTACGAGCAGTACTTC
CDR3 protein: CASSQAGAGTYEQYF

V gene: TRBV6-1
CDR3 length: 17
clone size: NA
D gene: TRBD1
J gene: TRBJ2-3
CDR3 DNA: TGTGCCAGCAGTGATTGGGGACAGGCCACTAGCACAGATACGCAGTATTTT
CDR3 protein: CASSDWGQATSTDTQYF

V gene: TRBV28
CDR3 length: 17
clone size: NA
D gene: NA
J gene: TRBJ1-6
CDR3 DNA: TGTGCCAGCGGGGCTCCGACAGTGAGCTCCTATAATTCACCCCTCCACTTT
CDR3 protein: CASGAPTVSSYNSPLHF

V gene: TRBV18
CDR3 length: 14
clone size: NA
D gene: NA
J gene: TRBJ2-2
CDR3 DNA: TGTGCCAGCTCACCTACTTACGACACCGGGGAGCTGTTTTTT
CDR3 protein: CASSPTYDTGELFF

V gene: TRBV10-3
CDR3 length: 14
clone size: NA
D gene: TRBD1
J gene: TRBJ2-7
CDR3 DNA: TGTGCCATCAAACAGGGGGCTAGCTCCTACGAGCAGTACTTC
CDR3 protein: CAIKQGASSYEQYF

V gene: TRBV5-1
CDR3 length: 14
clone size: NA
D gene: NA
J gene: TRBJ2-1
CDR3 DNA: TGCGCCAGCAGCTTAATCACAGGGAGCAATGAGCAGTTCTTC
CDR3 protein: CASSLITGSNEQFF

V gene: TRBV9
CDR3 length: 13
clone size: NA
D gene: NA
J gene: TRBJ1-5
CDR3 DNA: TGTGCCAGCAGTAGGGGTAGCAATCAGCCCCAGCATTTT
CDR3 protein: CASSRGSNQPQHF

V gene: TRBV6-5
CDR3 length: 14
clone size: once
D gene: TRBD1
J gene: TRBJ1-2
CDR3 DNA: TGTGCCAGCAGAAAAACAGGGGGCGCGTATGGCTACACCTTC
CDR3 protein: CASRKTGGAYGYTF

V gene: TRBV5-1
CDR3 length: 15
clone size: NA
D gene: NA
J gene: TRBJ2-3
CDR3 DNA: TGCGCCAGCAGCTTGGTTCTTGCGGGCACAGATACGCAGTATTTT
CDR3 protein: CASSLVLAGTDTQYF

V gene: TRBV27
CDR3 length: 17
clone size: NA
D gene: NA
J gene: TRBJ2-2
CDR3 DNA: TGTGCCAGCAGGCCGCCTACTCCGGTGAGAGGCACCGGGGAGCTGTTTTTT
CDR3 protein: CASRPPTPVRGTGELFF